These T cell receptor beta chains were read from a single sample in a study of CD8+ T cells in alopecia areata. Method: immunoSEQ multiplex PCR; TCRdb's copy keeps in-frame clones and lacks some. The repertoire holds about 140,000 clones, approximately 85% seen once, with approximately 25% in the top ten. The sample in question was CD8+ T cells sorted from blood, obtained at week 4, from a patient treated with tofacitinib. Receptors originate from a human donor with alopecia areata. The CDR3 runs from the conserved cysteine through the conserved F or W. The D gene is left open where the match is weak. Only part of the rows carry a size: once, few, many, or a class if the clone is expanded.

TRBD2	TRBJ2-1	-	TRBV2	TGTGCCAGCAGTGATACTCTAGCGGGGGGATACAATGAGCAGTTCTTC	CASSDTLAGGYNEQFF
-	TRBJ2-7	-	TRBV2	TGTGCCAGCAGTGGGGTAACGTACGAGCAGTACTTC	CASSGVTYEQYF
-	TRBJ2-4	-	TRBV7-9	TGTGCCAGCAGCCCCGGGACTTTCGCGACAAAAAACATTCAGTACTTC	CASSPGTFATKNIQYF
-	TRBJ1-5	few	TRBV5-6	TGTGCCAGCAGCTTGGCCGGGGATAGCAATCAGCCCCAGCATTTT	CASSLAGDSNQPQHF
-	TRBJ1-1	-	TRBV5-1	TGCGCCAGCAGCTTTACAGGCATGAACACTGAAGCTTTCTTT	CASSFTGMNTEAFF
-	TRBJ2-5	-	TRBV7-6	TGTGCCAGCAGCTTAGAGGGGGGGCTGCGAGAGACCCAGTACTTC	CASSLEGGLRETQYF
-	TRBJ2-7	-	TRBV4-2	TGTGCCAGCAGCCAAGCAGAGGACGAGCAGTACTTC	CASSQAEDEQYF
-	TRBJ2-7	few	TRBV7-9	TGTGCCAGCAGCTTAGGCGTCAACTACTACGAGCAGTACTTC	CASSLGVNYYEQYF
-	TRBJ2-3	-	TRBV21-1	TGTGCCAGCAGCTCTCGAGACCCCCCGGCGGGGGATACAGATACGCAGTATTTT	CASSSRDPPAGDTDTQYF
-	TRBJ2-5	-	TRBV2	TGTGCCAGCAGTGAAGAGGGCATGGCCGGAGAGACCCAGTACTTC	CASSEEGMAGETQYF
TRBD1	TRBJ2-1	-	TRBV9	TGTGCCAGCAGCGTAGGGCGACAGGGCTACAATGAGCAGTTCTTC	CASSVGRQGYNEQFF
-	TRBJ1-1	-	TRBV30	TGTGCCTGGACCGGGAGCTTGAGTTTTGAAGCTTTCTTT	CAWTGSLSFEAFF
-	TRBJ2-1	-	TRBV7-8	TGTGCCAGCAGCTCCTACCAGGTATCGTACAATGAGCAGTTCTTC	CASSSYQVSYNEQFF
-	TRBJ2-7	-	TRBV2	TGTGCCAGCAGTGAATGGGGGCTCGGTTACGAGCAGTACTTC	CASSEWGLGYEQYF
-	TRBJ2-7	-	TRBV6-5	TGTGCCAGCAGCCGTGGGGTAGCCGGCGAGCAGTACTTC	CASSRGVAGEQYF
-	TRBJ2-7	-	TRBV29-1	TGCAGCGTTGGGGCAGCTGCCTTGGACGAGCAGTACTTC	CSVGAAALDEQYF
-	TRBJ2-3	-	TRBV2	TGTGCCAGCGGGAGGTTAAGGGTCACAGATACGCAGTATTTT	CASGRLRVTDTQYF
-	TRBJ2-1	-	TRBV7-9	TGTGCCAGCAGAGGGGTAGGGTCGGACAATGAGCAGTTCTTC	CASRGVGSDNEQFF
-	TRBJ2-1	-	TRBV7-2	TGTGCCAGCAGCTTCTACGCGGGGGCCGGCAATGAGCAGTTCTTC	CASSFYAGAGNEQFF
TRBD2	TRBJ2-5	-	TRBV9	TGTGCCAGCAGCGTAGAAGGTAGCGGGGGGTTCGAGACCCAGTACTTC	CASSVEGSGGFETQYF
-	TRBJ2-7	-	TRBV7-9	TGTGCCAGCAGCTTAGAAACGATCAACGAGCAGTACTTC	CASSLETINEQYF
-	TRBJ2-7	-	TRBV29-1	TGCAGCGTTGGGTGGGGTAACGAGCAGTACTTC	CSVGWGNEQYF
TRBD2	TRBJ2-3	-	TRBV9	TGTGCCAGCAGCGTTCGGGAGGGGGGGACTAGCACAGATACGCAGTATTTT	CASSVREGGTSTDTQYF
-	TRBJ1-2	-	TRBV4-2	TGTGCCAGCAGCCAAGATCTCCGGGGAGTGAGAGGCTACACCTTC	CASSQDLRGVRGYTF
-	TRBJ2-2	-	TRBV9	TGTGCCAGCAGCGTAGATCCTACCGGGGAGCTGTTTTTT	CASSVDPTGELFF
TRBD1	TRBJ1-5	-	TRBV4-3	TGCGCCAGCAGCCAAGATGGGGGGACAGGGCATCAGCCCCAGCATTTT	CASSQDGGTGHQPQHF
-	TRBJ2-2	-	TRBV4-1	TGCGCCAGCAGCCAAGTAAATAGGCTGAACACCGGGGAGCTGTTTTTT	CASSQVNRLNTGELFF
-	TRBJ2-5	-	TRBV29-1	TGCAGCGCCGAGCCTGGGGGTGGGGAGACCCAGTACTTC	CSAEPGGGETQYF
TRBD1	TRBJ2-7	-	TRBV10-3	TGTGCCATCAGCCACGACGGGACAGGACTCTACGAGCAGTACTTC	CAISHDGTGLYEQYF
TRBD2	TRBJ2-6	-	TRBV7-6	TGTGCCAGCAGCTTACGGGCCTCGGGGGGAGCTGGGGCCAACGTCCTGACTTTC	CASSLRASGGAGANVLTF
-	TRBJ2-1	-	TRBV6-5	TGTGCCAGCAGAACGACGAGCTCCTACAATGAGCAGTTCTTC	CASRTTSSYNEQFF
TRBD1	TRBJ2-1	-	TRBV29-1	TGCAGCGTTGAGCGGACAGGAGAATACAATGAGCAGTTCTTC	CSVERTGEYNEQFF
-	TRBJ2-6	-	TRBV5-1	TGCGCCAGCAGCACTGGGACCGGACCTAGCTCTGGGGCCAACGTCCTGACTTTC	CASSTGTGPSSGANVLTF
-	TRBJ2-7	-	TRBV30	TGTGCCTGGACTCCCTCAGGGAACGAGCAGTACTTC	CAWTPSGNEQYF
TRBD1	TRBJ2-1	-	TRBV29-1	TGCAGCGCCCTAGGGACAGTCAGGAATGAGCAGTTCTTC	CSALGTVRNEQFF
-	TRBJ2-1	-	TRBV2	TGTGCCAGCGATCCGGCCTCCTACAATGAGCAGTTCTTC	CASDPASYNEQFF
-	TRBJ2-7	-	TRBV2	TGTGCCAGCAGGGCTTACGGCTCCTACGAGCAGTACTTC	CASRAYGSYEQYF
TRBD2	TRBJ2-5	once	TRBV7-6	TGTGCCAGCAGCTTATACGGCGGGGGGTTTGGAGAGACCCAGTACTTC	CASSLYGGGFGETQYF
-	TRBJ1-1	-	TRBV4-3	TGCGCCAGCAGCCAAGGCCGGACTGAAGCTTTCTTT	CASSQGRTEAFF
-	TRBJ2-3	-	TRBV2	TGTGCCAGCAGTGATCACGCAGGGGTTTTTACAGATACGCAGTATTTT	CASSDHAGVFTDTQYF
-	TRBJ2-3	-	TRBV7-6	TGTGCCAGCAGCTTAGAGGCTAGCCCTCGCCCAGATACGCAGTATTTT	CASSLEASPRPDTQYF
TRBD1	TRBJ2-5	-	TRBV15	TGTGCCACCAGCAGAGATCGGAGCAGGGGGCCGGAGGAGACCCAGTACTTC	CATSRDRSRGPEETQYF
-	TRBJ2-2	few	TRBV4-1	TGCGCCAGCAGCCAAGATCCTTCAGGGGACACCGGGGAGCTGTTTTTT	CASSQDPSGDTGELFF
-	TRBJ2-5	-	TRBV4-1	TGCGCCAGCAGCCAAGAGGCAGTCAGCCGGGAGACCCAGTACTTC	CASSQEAVSRETQYF
-	TRBJ2-5	-	TRBV30	TGTGCCTGGAGTGACCCGCGGGACACCCAGTACTTC	CAWSDPRDTQYF
TRBD2	TRBJ2-5	-	TRBV11-2	TGTGCCAGCAGCTACCTAGCGGGGGGGCCGGAGACCCAGTACTTC	CASSYLAGGPETQYF
TRBD1	TRBJ2-1	-	TRBV7-2	TGTGCCAGCAGCTTTAACAGGGGTGGGTACAATGAGCAGTTCTTC	CASSFNRGGYNEQFF
-	TRBJ2-7	once	TRBV4-2	TGTGCCAGCAGCCAAGAATTCGGAGGGGTAGGGTACGAGCAGTACTTC	CASSQEFGGVGYEQYF
-	TRBJ2-2	-	TRBV4-3	TGCGCCAGCAGCCAAACTCCCCTGGCCGGGGAGCTGTTTTTT	CASSQTPLAGELFF
-	TRBJ2-3	-	TRBV29-1	TGCAGCGTTGAAGGGCTGCGGGACGGATGGACAGATACGCAGTATTTT	CSVEGLRDGWTDTQYF
TRBD1	TRBJ2-1	-	TRBV6-9	TGTGCCAGCAGTTATTCGGGGGACAGGGGATGGGGATACAATGAGCAGTTCTTC	CASSYSGDRGWGYNEQFF
-	TRBJ2-2	once	TRBV25-1	TGTGCCAGCAGTTCCGGGACCCCCTACTACGGGGAGCTGTTTTTT	CASSSGTPYYGELFF
TRBD2	TRBJ2-3	-	TRBV7-9	TGTGCCAGCAGCTTGGGGACTAGCGGGGTATCAGATACGCAGTATTTT	CASSLGTSGVSDTQYF
TRBD1	TRBJ2-7	-	TRBV27	TGTGCCAGCAGCTCCGTAGGGACAGCGTTCTACGAGCAGTACTTC	CASSSVGTAFYEQYF
-	TRBJ2-7	-	TRBV7-8	TGTGCCAGCAGCTCTAACCGGGACACTTCCTACGAGCAGTACTTC	CASSSNRDTSYEQYF